This T cell receptor (beta chain) was documented in a study of CD8+ T cells in alopecia areata. Turning to the study itself: Affected scalp percentage gauged treated patients' severity.

As to treatment: oral pan-JAK inhibitor, 5-10 mg twice daily. Extraction and reverse transcription of RNA yielded cDNA as the sequencing template. TCRdb keeps only in-frame clones here, not all; method: immunoSEQ multiplex PCR. The sample holds 250,000 to 300,000 clones, 58% seen once. With 5 bases removed from V and 2 bases from J, the gap between germline ends came to 15 bases. The CDR3 length is 15 residues. Germline-derived CDR1 and CDR2 are LNHDA and SQIVND (reference sequence). This TCR derives from a human donor with alopecia areata. The chain is built from TRBV19 and TRBJ1-2, with a weak D call TRBD1 (6 bases). Source: CD4+ T cells sorted from blood, taken at week 24, from a patient treated with tofacitinib. CDR3 residues: CASSRGTSLNYGYTF. The CDR3 DNA sequence: TGTGCCAGTAGTCGCGGGACATCCCTCAACTATGGCTACACCTTC.